The 25 T cell receptor beta chains below all came from one sample that was sequenced in a study of CD8 T cells in Susac syndrome. With random hexamers, about 0.45 to 1 ug RNA was reverse transcribed. TCRdb fed the immunoSEQ multiplex PCR reads into MiXCR, producing one record per CDR3 protein. The sample has about 64,000 distinct CDR3 sequences, over 85% seen once. The sample taken for sequencing was CD8+ T cells from PBMCs. The receptors originated from a human donor with multiple sclerosis.

The chain carries TRBV29-1 and TRBJ2-2; D unclear. Germline lookup yields CDR1 SQVTM and CDR2 ANQGSEA. The CDR3 loop spans 14 amino acids. Trimming took off 7 bases at V and 5 bases at J, with 17 bases between the two ends. The CDR3 is CSALDATSTGELFF. The CDR3 DNA is TGCAGCGCCCTCGACGCAACCTCGACCGGGGAGCTGTTTTTT.

The chain combines TRBV19 with TRBJ2-1; D perhaps matches TRBD1 (6 bases). Trimming removed 10 bases at V and 6 bases at J, with 10 bases between. This CDR3 is 11 amino acids long. CDR1 and CDR2 from the germline V gene are LNHDA and SQIVND (reference sequence). The CDR3 DNA sequence: TGTGCCATAACCAGGGGCAATGAGCAGTTCTTC. It is translated as CAITRGNEQFF.

CDR3 residues: CASSYNRGLGETQYF. The CDR3 bases are TGTGCCAGCAGTTACAACAGGGGGCTCGGAGAGACCCAGTACTTC. The chain is built from TRBV6-5 and TRBJ2-5; 9 positions agree with TRBD1. The junction had 5 bases not matched to a gene; V was cut back by 2 bases and J by 4 bases. This CDR3 contains 15 residues. Looked up from germline, CDR1 is MNHEY and CDR2 is SVGAGI.

The chain combines TRBV3-1 with TRBJ2-7; a weak D match, TRBD2 (5 bases). CDR3 length: 18 residues. Germline CDR1 is LGHDT and CDR2 is YNNKEL (reference sequence). With 1 base removed from V and 2 bases from J, the gap between germline ends came to 21 bases. CDR3 coding DNA: TGTGCCAGCAGCCAAGTCGCGTTTAGCGCCCATAAGACCTACGAGCAGTACTTC. Its protein is CASSQVAFSAHKTYEQYF.

The gene calls are TRBV6-5 and TRBJ2-6; 9 positions match TRBD1. V lost 2 bases and J lost 0; bases outside the gene matches: 14. Germline CDR1 MNHEY, CDR2 SVGAGI. This CDR3 comprises 21 residues. CDR3 DNA: TGTGCCAGCAGTTACACATACAGGGGGCCCAAGGGCCTCTCTGGGGCCAACGTCCTGACTTTC. Encoded protein: CASSYTYRGPKGLSGANVLTF.

The rearrangement joins TRBV3-1 to TRBJ2-3, with 8 bases aligning to TRBD1. CDR1 is LGHDT, CDR2 YNNKEL, per germline (reference sequence). The CDR3 spans 14 residues. V gave up 4 bases and J gave up 5 bases; unmatched junction bases: 5. Written as DNA, the CDR3 is TGTGCCAGCAGCCCAGGGGGCGCGGTAGATACGCAGTATTTT. Amino acid sequence: CASSPGGAVDTQYF.

This chain connects TRBV7-3 to TRBJ2-1; the D gene is possibly TRBD2 (5 bases). Germline lookup yields CDR1 SGHTA and CDR2 FQGTGA. Deletions cut 5 bases from V and 0 bases from J, with 17 bases between. CDR3 length: 17 amino acids. This CDR3 is CASSPQLGESSYNEQFF. The DNA of the CDR3 is TGTGCCAGCAGCCCCCAACTAGGCGAAAGCTCCTACAATGAGCAGTTCTTC.

V usage is TRBV30 and J usage is TRBJ1-1, with 8 nucleotides matching TRBD1. V lost 1 base and J lost 5; bases outside the gene matches: 9. The germline gives CDR1 GTSNPN, CDR2 SVGIG (reference sequence). The CDR3 extends over 15 amino acids. The CDR3 region has the DNA TGTGCCTGGAGTGGGAGCCGGACAGGGTTGACTGAAGCTTTCTTT. It yields the protein CAWSGSRTGLTEAFF.

This chain joins TRBV28 and TRBJ2-5; weak D call: TRBD1 (6 bases). Germline CDR1 and CDR2: MDHEN and SYDVKM. V lost 5 bases and J 1 base, leaving 11 bases between the germline ends. The CDR3 length is 14 residues. The CDR3 nucleotides read TGTGCCAGCAGTACTCGGACAGTCCAAGAGACCCAGTACTTC. This translates into CASSTRTVQETQYF.

The chain carries TRBV30 and TRBJ1-4; TRBD1 is a possible D gene (6 bases). Trimming shortened V by 0 bases and J by 5 bases, and 10 bases separated the two germline ends. The CDR3 is 14 residues long. Germline CDR1 is GTSNPN and CDR2 is SVGIG (reference sequence). CDR3 region: CAWSVTGSNEKLFF. In nucleotides, the CDR3 is TGTGCCTGGAGTGTAACAGGGTCAAATGAAAAACTGTTTTTT.

This chain uses TRBV28 with TRBJ1-5, with D possibly TRBD1 on 5 matching bases. Germline CDR1 MDHEN, CDR2 SYDVKM. The ends were cut back, 5 bases at V and 6 bases at J, with 8 bases in the middle. The length of the CDR3 is 12 residues. The CDR3 spells CASSPGFQPQHF. The DNA for the CDR3 is TGTGCCAGCAGTCCAGGGTTTCAGCCCCAGCATTTT.

The chain has TRBV27 and TRBJ2-7, with 9 bases that match TRBD1. Trimming took 4 bases from V and 1 from J; bases not matched to a gene: 8. Germline-derived CDR1 and CDR2 are MNHEY and SMNVEV (reference sequence). The CDR3 has 16 amino acids. This CDR3 reads CASSSSPGQGSYEQYF. In nucleotides, the CDR3 is TGTGCCAGCAGTTCCTCCCCGGGACAGGGTTCCTACGAGCAGTACTTC.

V and J are TRBV30 and TRBJ1-2; TRBD1 matches at 10 bases. Unmatched junction bases numbered 6, after V lost 5 bases and J lost 6 bases. Germline assignment: CDR1 GTSNPN and CDR2 SVGIG (reference sequence). The CDR3 covers 13 residues. The CDR3 coding sequence is TGTGCCTGGGGGTTCGGGACAGGGGATGGCTACACCTTC. It specifies CAWGFGTGDGYTF.

The chain carries TRBV20-1 and TRBJ2-7; 10 nucleotides align to TRBD1. V lost 5 bases and J lost 4; bases outside the gene matches: 8. The CDR3 extends over 14 amino acids. The germline V gene has CDR1 DFQATT and CDR2 SNEGSKA (reference sequence). This CDR3 is CSAGGQGDLYEQYF. In DNA form, the CDR3 reads TGCAGTGCTGGAGGACAGGGGGATTTGTACGAGCAGTACTTC.

The rearrangement links TRBV4-3 to TRBJ1-1, with D unclear. The CDR3 runs to 15 residues. Trimming left V 1 base short and J 1 base short, with 10 bases between. CDR1 and CDR2 (germline): LGHNA, YSLEER. The CDR3, as DNA: TGCGCCAGCAGCCAAGGGTTACAAGGGAACACTGAAGCTTTCTTT. Translation gives CASSQGLQGNTEAFF.

The rearrangement links TRBV7-9 to TRBJ2-5, with D unclear. Germline CDR1 reads SEHNR; CDR2 reads FQNEAQ (reference sequence). The V and J ends lost 1 base and 2 bases respectively, with 8 bases between them. This CDR3 has 14 amino acids. CDR3 in amino acids: CASSLEALQETQYF. Here the CDR3 DNA reads TGTGCCAGCAGCTTAGAGGCCTTACAAGAGACCCAGTACTTC. The full variable domain, in which reference TRBV7-9 and TRBJ2-5 provide the parts outside the CDR3, is DTGVSQNPRHKITKRGQNVTFRCDPISEHNRLYWYRQTLGQGPEFLTYFQNEAQLEKSRLLSDRFSAERPKGSFSTLEIQRTEQGDSAMYLCASSLEALQETQYFGPGTRLLVL.

V usage is TRBV12-3 or TRBV12-4 and J usage is TRBJ2-7; TRBD2 might be the D (5 bases). V lost 5 bases and J lost 3, with 17 bases in between. CDR3 length: 15 amino acids. CDR3 amino acids: CASSPIASGIYEQYF. CDR3 coding DNA: TGTGCCAGCAGTCCGATAGCGTCGGGCATCTACGAGCAGTACTTC.

This CDR3 reads CAWSGPEGVYGYTF. In DNA, the CDR3 is TGTGCCTGGAGTGGACCGGAGGGCGTCTATGGCTACACCTTC. V gene TRBV30 combines with J gene TRBJ1-2; D is uncertain. The CDR3 runs to 14 residues. In germline, CDR1 is GTSNPN, CDR2 SVGIG (reference sequence). Trimming removed 1 base from V and 4 bases from J, with 13 bases in between.

The chain carries TRBV20-1 and TRBJ2-7; TRBD2 matches at 7 bases. CDR3 size: 14 residues. The V and J ends lost 5 bases and 3 bases, in that order; junction bases with no gene match: 10. CDR1 and CDR2 (germline): DFQATT, SNEGSKA (reference sequence). The CDR3 DNA reads TGCAGTGCTTCTCCCGGGACTACATACTACGAGCAGTACTTC. It specifies CSASPGTTYYEQYF.

The gene calls are TRBV29-1 and TRBJ2-5, with a tentative D call TRBD2 (6 bases). Per germline, CDR1 SQVTM and CDR2 ANQGSEA. The CDR3 consists of 14 residues. V was shortened by 7 bases and J by 0 bases, with 15 bases between the two germline ends. CDR3 DNA sequence: TGCAGCGCAGGGATGGCGGGACACCAAGAGACCCAGTACTTC. Translated: CSAGMAGHQETQYF.

As DNA, the CDR3 is TGCAGCGTTGAAGATGGGACTAGGGGCTCCTACGAGCAGTACTTC. As protein: CSVEDGTRGSYEQYF. The rearrangement joins TRBV29-1 to TRBJ2-7; the match to TRBD2 covers 8 bases. This CDR3 has 15 amino acids. V lost 0 bases and J lost 0; bases outside the gene matches: 4. The germline gives CDR1 SQVTM, CDR2 ANQGSEA.

The rearrangement links TRBV28 to TRBJ2-7; 8 bases line up with TRBD2. The CDR3 contains 19 residues. Germline lookup yields CDR1 MDHEN and CDR2 SYDVKM. V dropped 10 bases and J dropped 5; count of bases not matched to a gene: 28. Here the CDR3 DNA reads TGTGCCACGAATGGGGGGGACGGACTAAGCGGGAGAGGGGTGAACGAGCAGTACTTC. It is translated as CATNGGDGLSGRGVNEQYF.

The V call is TRBV29-1, the J call TRBJ2-3; D is uncertain. V was clipped by 4 bases and J by 6 bases, with 5 bases between them. Germline-derived CDR1 and CDR2 are SQVTM and ANQGSEA. The CDR3 is 10 residues long. The CDR3 bases are TGCAGCGTTGTCGGTGATACGCAGTATTTT. Protein: CSVVGDTQYF.

This clonotype was observed a single time. This chain connects TRBV7-9 to TRBJ1-6, with 7 bases matching TRBD1. The CDR3 has 15 amino acids. J lost 8 bases, V lost 3 bases, and 7 bases had no gene match. CDR1 is SEHNR, CDR2 FQNEAQ, per germline (reference sequence). The CDR3 nucleotides are TGTGCCAGCAGCTTGTCCCGGGACAGATATTCACCCCTCCACTTT. Residues: CASSLSRDRYSPLHF.

The chain joins TRBV2 to TRBJ2-7, with a possible D match to TRBD2 (5 bases). Germline lookup yields CDR1 SNHLY and CDR2 FYNNEI. This CDR3 is built from 14 residues. V was cut by 3 bases and J by 0 bases, with 9 bases left in between. The DNA for the CDR3 is TGTGCCAGCAGTGATTTGGGGAGCTCCTACGAGCAGTACTTC. Translating gives CASSDLGSSYEQYF.